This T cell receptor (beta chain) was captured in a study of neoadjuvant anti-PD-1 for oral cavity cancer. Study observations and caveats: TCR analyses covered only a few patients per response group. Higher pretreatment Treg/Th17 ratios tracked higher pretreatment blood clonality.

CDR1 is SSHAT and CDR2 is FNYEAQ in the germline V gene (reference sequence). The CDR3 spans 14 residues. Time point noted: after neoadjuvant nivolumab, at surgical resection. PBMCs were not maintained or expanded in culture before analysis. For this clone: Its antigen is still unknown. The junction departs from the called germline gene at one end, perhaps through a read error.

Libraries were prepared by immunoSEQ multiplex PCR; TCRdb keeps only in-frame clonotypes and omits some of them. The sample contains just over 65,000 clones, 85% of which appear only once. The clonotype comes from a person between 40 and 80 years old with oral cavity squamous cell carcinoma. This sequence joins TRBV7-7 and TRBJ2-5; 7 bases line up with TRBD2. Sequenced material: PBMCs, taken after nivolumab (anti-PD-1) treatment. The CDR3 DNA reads TGTGCTAGCAGCACCCAGGGACTACGAGAGACCCAGTACTTC. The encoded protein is CASSTQGLRETQYF.